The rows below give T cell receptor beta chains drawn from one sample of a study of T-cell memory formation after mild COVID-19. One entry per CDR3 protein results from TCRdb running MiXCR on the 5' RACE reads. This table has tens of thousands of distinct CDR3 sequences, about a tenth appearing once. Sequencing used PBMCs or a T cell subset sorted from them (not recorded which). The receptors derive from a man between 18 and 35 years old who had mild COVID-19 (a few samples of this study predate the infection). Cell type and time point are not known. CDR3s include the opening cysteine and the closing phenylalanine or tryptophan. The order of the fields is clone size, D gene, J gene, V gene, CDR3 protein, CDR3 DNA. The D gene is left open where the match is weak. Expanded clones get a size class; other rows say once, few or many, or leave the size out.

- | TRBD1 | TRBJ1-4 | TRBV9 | CASSPRQGLNEKLFF | TGTGCCAGCAGCCCCCGACAGGGTCTGAATGAAAAACTGTTTTTT
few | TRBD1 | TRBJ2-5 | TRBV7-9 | CASSSGQGNFQETQYF | TGTGCCAGCAGTTCCGGACAGGGAAACTTTCAAGAGACCCAGTACTTC
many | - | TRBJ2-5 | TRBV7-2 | CASSARRETQYF | TGTGCCAGCAGCGCGAGACGGGAGACCCAGTACTTC
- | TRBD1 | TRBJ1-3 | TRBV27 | CASSLARGSGNTIYF | TGTGCCAGCAGTTTAGCCAGGGGGTCTGGAAACACCATATATTTT
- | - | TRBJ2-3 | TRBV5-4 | CASSTYQGKYTQYF | TGTGCCAGCAGCACCTACCAGGGGAAGTATACGCAGTATTTT
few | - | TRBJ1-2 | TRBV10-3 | CAISGDGSFYGYTF | TGTGCCATCAGTGGAGACGGCTCATTCTATGGCTACACCTTC
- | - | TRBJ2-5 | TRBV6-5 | CASSSGRNYQTQYF | TGTGCCAGCAGTTCGGGACGGAATTATCAGACCCAGTACTTC
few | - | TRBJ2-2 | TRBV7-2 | CASSRYSTGELFF | TGTGCCAGCAGCCGTTATAGCACCGGGGAGCTGTTTTTT
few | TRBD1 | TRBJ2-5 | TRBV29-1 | CVGQGGETQYF | TGCGTCGGACAGGGGGGAGAGACCCAGTACTTC
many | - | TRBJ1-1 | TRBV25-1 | CASSEPNTEAFF | TGTGCCAGCAGTGAGCCGAACACTGAAGCTTTCTTT
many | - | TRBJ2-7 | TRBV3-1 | CASSSLYEQYF | TGTGCCAGCAGCTCTCTTTACGAGCAGTACTTC
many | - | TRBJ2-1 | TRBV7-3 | CASSLDTGSNEQFF | TGTGCCAGCAGCTTAGATACAGGGAGCAATGAGCAGTTCTTC
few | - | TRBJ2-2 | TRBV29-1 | CSVGPRTNTGELFF | TGCAGCGTTGGGCCCCGGACAAACACCGGGGAGCTGTTTTTT
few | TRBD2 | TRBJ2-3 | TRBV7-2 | CASSLVALAGADTQYF | TGTGCCAGCAGCTTAGTTGCCCTAGCGGGGGCAGATACGCAGTATTTT
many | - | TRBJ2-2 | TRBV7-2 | CASSFLSTGELFF | TGTGCCAGCAGCTTCCTCTCTACCGGGGAGCTGTTTTTT
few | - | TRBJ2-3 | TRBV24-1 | CATGGDKDTDTQYF | TGTGCCACCGGGGGAGATAAAGACACAGATACGCAGTATTTT